Listed below are T cell receptor beta chains from one sample, sequenced in a study of graft-versus-host responses after intestinal transplantation. This table comes from immunoSEQ multiplex PCR, and its TCRdb copy is limited to in-frame clones, with some not included. The sample holds under 25,000 clones, about nine tenths seen once. Sample: PBMCs, taken less than 240 days after intestinal transplant. The receptor source for this set is a human patient who received an intestinal transplant, so some T cells may come from the graft donor. CDR3s include the opening cysteine and the closing phenylalanine or tryptophan. Fields, in order: D gene, V gene, clone size, J gene, CDR3 DNA, CDR3 protein. The D gene is left open where the match is weak. For some rows the clone size is stated as once, few or many, or as a class when expanded; others skip it.

D: TRBD2; V: TRBV7-9; size: once; J: TRBJ2-3; DNA: TGTGCCAGCAGCTCCCCTAGCGGACCCACAGATACGCAGTATTTT; CDR3: CASSSPSGPTDTQYF
D: TRBD1; V: TRBV4-1; size: NA; J: TRBJ2-7; DNA: TGCGCCAGCAGCCCGGAAGGACAGGGATTCTACGAGCAGTACTTC; CDR3: CASSPEGQGFYEQYF
D: NA; V: TRBV21-1; size: few; J: TRBJ2-7; DNA: TGTGCCAGCGGATTTGACAGGCTCTACGAGCAGTACTTC; CDR3: CASGFDRLYEQYF
D: TRBD1; V: TRBV29-1; size: NA; J: TRBJ1-1; DNA: TGCAGCGTCCAAACCGGGACAGGGGTTACTGAAGCTTTCTTT; CDR3: CSVQTGTGVTEAFF
D: NA; V: TRBV6-1; size: NA; J: TRBJ2-4; DNA: TGTGCCAGCAGTGAAGTCCCCCCCCCTGCAGGGGATCGCGACATTCAGTACTTC; CDR3: CASSEVPPPAGDRDIQYF
D: NA; V: TRBV19; size: few; J: TRBJ1-5; DNA: TGTGCCAGTAGTATAGGAGGGACTCAGCCCCAGCATTTT; CDR3: CASSIGGTQPQHF
D: NA; V: TRBV5-1; size: NA; J: TRBJ2-6; DNA: TGCGCCAGTCCCTTCCGGTCAGGCTCTGGGGCCAACGTCCTGACTTTC; CDR3: CASPFRSGSGANVLTF
D: NA; V: TRBV6-5; size: NA; J: TRBJ2-2; DNA: TGTGCCAGCAGTTACGGCCAGAAAGGCTGGGAGCTGTTTTTT; CDR3: CASSYGQKGWELFF
D: TRBD1; V: TRBV4-3; size: NA; J: TRBJ1-2; DNA: TGCGCCAGCAGCCAACCCGGGACAGGAAGAGGGTACACCTTC; CDR3: CASSQPGTGRGYTF
D: TRBD2; V: TRBV5-1; size: NA; J: TRBJ2-2; DNA: TGCGCCAGCAGCCTGGAACTAGCGGGGTGGACCGGGGAGCTGTTTTTT; CDR3: CASSLELAGWTGELFF
D: NA; V: TRBV7-9; size: NA; J: TRBJ2-1; DNA: TGTGCCAGCAGCTTTACGGCGGGCTACAATGAGCAGTTCTTC; CDR3: CASSFTAGYNEQFF
D: NA; V: TRBV20-1; size: NA; J: TRBJ1-2; DNA: TGCAGTGCGGATGGCTACACCTTC; CDR3: CSADGYTF
D: NA; V: TRBV14; size: few; J: TRBJ1-2; DNA: TGTGCCAGCAGCCAAGATCCGAGGGCGACTCTCTATGGCTACACCTTC; CDR3: CASSQDPRATLYGYTF
D: NA; V: TRBV19; size: NA; J: TRBJ2-3; DNA: TGTGCCAGTAGTATAGCCGCAATGACAACCACAGATACGCAGTATTTT; CDR3: CASSIAAMTTTDTQYF
D: NA; V: TRBV7-9; size: NA; J: TRBJ2-7; DNA: TGTGCCAGCAGCCCGAGCTACGAGCAGTACTTC; CDR3: CASSPSYEQYF
D: TRBD1; V: TRBV5-1; size: NA; J: TRBJ2-7; DNA: TGCGCCAGCAGCCCGGGGACAGCATACTCCTACGAGCAGTACTTC; CDR3: CASSPGTAYSYEQYF
D: TRBD1; V: TRBV2; size: NA; J: TRBJ1-5; DNA: TGTGCCAGTGGGACAGGGGCCAAGCAGCCCCAGCATTTT; CDR3: CASGTGAKQPQHF
D: TRBD2; V: TRBV7-6; size: NA; J: TRBJ2-7; DNA: TGTGCCAGCAGCTTAGGTGGGGGGGACGAGCAGTACTTC; CDR3: CASSLGGGDEQYF
D: TRBD2; V: TRBV19; size: NA; J: TRBJ2-6; DNA: TGTGCCAGTAGTATCGGACTAGCTGGGGCCAACGTCCTGACTTTC; CDR3: CASSIGLAGANVLTF
D: TRBD1; V: TRBV6-4; size: few; J: TRBJ2-3; DNA: TGTGCCAGCAGTTCGGGACAGGGGGCTACAGATACGCAGTATTTT; CDR3: CASSSGQGATDTQYF
D: NA; V: TRBV10-3; size: NA; J: TRBJ2-5; DNA: TGTGCCATCAGGGGGAGCCAAGAGACCCAGTACTTC; CDR3: CAIRGSQETQYF
D: TRBD1; V: TRBV5-6; size: NA; J: TRBJ2-7; DNA: TGTGCCAGCAGCCCGGGACAGTCGGGCGTCGAGCAGTACTTC; CDR3: CASSPGQSGVEQYF